The entry that follows covers one T cell receptor beta chain sequence. This sample was taken from a study of blood T cell repertoires in COVID-19. Measured with immunoSEQ multiplex PCR; TCRdb has only the in-frame clones, and not every one. The table shows just under 350,000 clones, with about 93% occurring only once. V shed 7 bases and J shed 6 bases, with 21 bases lying between them. The CDR3 covers 15 residues. The germline V gene encodes CDR1 MNHEY and CDR2 SMNVEV (reference sequence). The receptor comes from a woman in her late teens or twenties who had recovered from COVID-19. The sequencing input was peripheral blood. The V gene is TRBV27, the J gene TRBJ1-1; TRBD1 is a possible D gene (5 bases). The DNA for the CDR3 is TGTGCCAGCATTCCCCTCGACGGACCCAGGGCTGAAGCTTTCTTT. This sequence encodes CASIPLDGPRAEAFF.